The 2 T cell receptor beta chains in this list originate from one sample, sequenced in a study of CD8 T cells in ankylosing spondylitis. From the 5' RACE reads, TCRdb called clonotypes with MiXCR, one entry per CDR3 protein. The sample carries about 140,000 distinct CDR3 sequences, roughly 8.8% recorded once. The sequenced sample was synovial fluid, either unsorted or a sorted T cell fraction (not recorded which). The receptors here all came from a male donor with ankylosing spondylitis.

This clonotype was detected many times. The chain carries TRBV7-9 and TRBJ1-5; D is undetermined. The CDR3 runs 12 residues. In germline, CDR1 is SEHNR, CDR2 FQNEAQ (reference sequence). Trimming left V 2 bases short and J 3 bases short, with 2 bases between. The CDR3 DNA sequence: TGTGCCAGCAGCTTATCCAATCAGCCCCAGCATTTT. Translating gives CASSLSNQPQHF.

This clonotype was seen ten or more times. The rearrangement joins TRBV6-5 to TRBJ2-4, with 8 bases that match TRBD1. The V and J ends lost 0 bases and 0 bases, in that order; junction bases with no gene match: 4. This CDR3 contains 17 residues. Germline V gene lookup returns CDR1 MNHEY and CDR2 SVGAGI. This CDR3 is CASSYSRQGLAKNIQYF. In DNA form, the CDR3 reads TGTGCCAGCAGTTACTCCCGACAGGGGTTAGCCAAAAACATTCAGTACTTC.